This TCR beta chain was recovered during a study of T cells after yellow fever vaccination. Study-wide results and caveats: Faster peaking, at day 5 versus 15, marked a secondary response that was weaker. Contamination by abundant bulk-population clonotypes could be present in FACS-sorted repertoires. Booster samples showed a return of most primary-vaccination clones (almost 97% CD4, roughly 85% CD8).

TCRdb processed the 5' RACE reads anew with MiXCR; each CDR3 protein has one entry. The sample lists 40,000 to 55,000 distinct CDR3 sequences, 6.6% occurring once. Germline CDR1 is SGHTA and CDR2 is FQGNSA. Trimming stripped 3 bases from V and 0 bases from J, with 10 bases between. CDR3 length: 15 residues. In its sample, this clonotype was seen a few times. The receptor was derived from a young man who received the YFV17D yellow fever vaccine. The sequencing used CD8+ T cells not binding an NS4B(214-222) dextramer, sorted from PBMCs, collected 45 days after the first yellow fever vaccination. V gene TRBV7-2 combines with J gene TRBJ2-3; perhaps TRBD1 as D (6 bases). DNA of the CDR3: TGTGCCAGCAGCTTCGGGACACTTAGCACAGATACGCAGTATTTT. It specifies CASSFGTLSTDTQYF.